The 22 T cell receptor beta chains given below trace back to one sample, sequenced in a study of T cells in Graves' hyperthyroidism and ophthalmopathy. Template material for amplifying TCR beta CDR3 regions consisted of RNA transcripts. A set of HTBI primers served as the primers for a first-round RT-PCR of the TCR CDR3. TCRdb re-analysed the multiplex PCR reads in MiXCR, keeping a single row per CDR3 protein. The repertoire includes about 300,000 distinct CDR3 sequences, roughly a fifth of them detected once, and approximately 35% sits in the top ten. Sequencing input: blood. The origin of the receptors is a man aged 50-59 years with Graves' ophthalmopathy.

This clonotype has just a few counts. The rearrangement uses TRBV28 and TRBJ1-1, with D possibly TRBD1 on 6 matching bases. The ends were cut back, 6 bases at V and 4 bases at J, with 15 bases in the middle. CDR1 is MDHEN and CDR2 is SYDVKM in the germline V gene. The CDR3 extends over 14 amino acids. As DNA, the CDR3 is TGTGCCAGCAGCAAGGACAGTTTGGGCACTGAAGCTTTCTTT. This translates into CASSKDSLGTEAFF.

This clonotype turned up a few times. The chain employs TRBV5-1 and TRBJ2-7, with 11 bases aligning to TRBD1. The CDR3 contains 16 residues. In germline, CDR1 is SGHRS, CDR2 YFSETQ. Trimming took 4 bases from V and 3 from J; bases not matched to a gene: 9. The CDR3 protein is CASSDRDRGFRYEQYF. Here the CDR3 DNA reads TGCGCCAGCAGCGACCGGGACAGGGGGTTTCGCTACGAGCAGTACTTC.

The CDR3 loop is CASSLLSGREGETQYF. CDR3 sequence (DNA): TGTGCCAGCAGCTTATTGAGCGGGAGGGAGGGAGAGACCCAGTACTTC. V gene TRBV7-9 combines with J gene TRBJ2-5; 10 bases align to TRBD2. This CDR3 has 16 residues. The J segment lost 4 bases and the V segment lost 2 bases, leaving 7 bases of the junction unmatched. From germline, CDR1 is SEHNR and CDR2 FQNEAQ (reference sequence).

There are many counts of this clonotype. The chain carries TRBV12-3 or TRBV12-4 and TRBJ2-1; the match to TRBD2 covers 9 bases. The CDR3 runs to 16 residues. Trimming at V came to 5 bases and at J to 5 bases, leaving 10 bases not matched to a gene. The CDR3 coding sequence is TGTGCCAGCAGTACCACCGGACTAGCGCAGAACAATGAGCAGTTCTTC. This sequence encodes CASSTTGLAQNNEQFF.

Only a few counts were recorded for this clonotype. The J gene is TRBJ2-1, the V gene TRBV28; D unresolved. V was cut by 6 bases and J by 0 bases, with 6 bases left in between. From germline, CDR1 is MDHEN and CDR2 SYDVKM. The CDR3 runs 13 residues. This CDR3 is CASRYSSYNEQFF. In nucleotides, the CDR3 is TGTGCCAGCAGGTACAGCTCCTACAATGAGCAGTTCTTC. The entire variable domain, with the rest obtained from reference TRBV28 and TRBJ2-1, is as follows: DVKVTQSSRYLVKRTGEKVFLECVQDMDHENMFWYRQDPGLGLRLIYFSYDVKMKEKGDIPEGYSVSREKKERFSLILESASTNQTSMYLCASRYSSYNEQFFGPGTRLTVL.

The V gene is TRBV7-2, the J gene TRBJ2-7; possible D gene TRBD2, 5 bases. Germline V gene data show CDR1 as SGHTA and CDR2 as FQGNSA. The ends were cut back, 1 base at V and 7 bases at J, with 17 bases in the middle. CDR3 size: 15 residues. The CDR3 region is CASSLGNWEFWEQYF. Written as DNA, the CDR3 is TGTGCCAGCAGCTTAGGAAATTGGGAGTTTTGGGAGCAGTACTTC.

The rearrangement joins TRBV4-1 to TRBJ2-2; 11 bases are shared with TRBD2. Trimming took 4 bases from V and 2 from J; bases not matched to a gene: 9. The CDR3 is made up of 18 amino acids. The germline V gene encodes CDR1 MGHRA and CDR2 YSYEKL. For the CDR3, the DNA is TGCGCCAGCAGCCCCAGTCAACTAGCGGGAGTTAACACCGGGGAGCTGTTTTTT. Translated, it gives CASSPSQLAGVNTGELFF.

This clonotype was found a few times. The CDR3 spells CSAAPLRSSYEQYF. The CDR3 DNA reads as TGCAGTGCTGCTCCTTTGCGTAGCTCCTACGAGCAGTACTTC. The chain couples TRBV20-1 to TRBJ2-7; D remains unclear. Germline lookup yields CDR1 DFQATT and CDR2 SNEGSKA (reference sequence). The ends were cut back, 5 bases at V and 0 bases at J, with 14 bases in the middle. This CDR3 region has 14 residues.

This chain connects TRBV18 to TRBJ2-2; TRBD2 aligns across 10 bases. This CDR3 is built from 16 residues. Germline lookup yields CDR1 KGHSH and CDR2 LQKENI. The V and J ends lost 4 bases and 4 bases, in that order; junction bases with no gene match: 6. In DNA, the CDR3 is TGTGCCAGCTCACAGCGGGAGGGCCGGAGCACCGGGGAGCTGTTTTTT. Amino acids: CASSQREGRSTGELFF.

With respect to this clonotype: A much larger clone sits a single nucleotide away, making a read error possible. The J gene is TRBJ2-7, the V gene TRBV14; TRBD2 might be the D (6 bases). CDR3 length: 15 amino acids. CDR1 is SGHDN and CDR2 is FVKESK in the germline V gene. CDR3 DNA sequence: TGTGCCAGCAGCTCCCTGGAGGGGACCTCCTTCGAGCAGTACTTC. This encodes CASSSLEGTSFEQYF.

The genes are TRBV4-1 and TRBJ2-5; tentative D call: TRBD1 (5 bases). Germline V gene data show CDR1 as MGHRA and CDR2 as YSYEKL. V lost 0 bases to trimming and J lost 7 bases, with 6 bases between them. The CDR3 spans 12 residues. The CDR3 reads CASSQDQGTQYF. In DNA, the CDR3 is TGCGCCAGCAGCCAAGACCAGGGGACCCAGTACTTC.

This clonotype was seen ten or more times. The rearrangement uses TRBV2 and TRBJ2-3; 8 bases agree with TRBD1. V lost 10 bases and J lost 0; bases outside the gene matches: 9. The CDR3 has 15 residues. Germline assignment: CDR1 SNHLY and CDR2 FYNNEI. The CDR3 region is CATLADRASTDTQYF. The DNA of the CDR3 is TGTGCCACCCTTGCGGACAGGGCAAGCACAGATACGCAGTATTTT.

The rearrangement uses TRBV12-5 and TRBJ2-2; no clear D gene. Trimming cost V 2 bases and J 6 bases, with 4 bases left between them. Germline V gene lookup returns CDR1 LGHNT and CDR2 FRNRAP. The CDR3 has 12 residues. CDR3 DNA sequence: TGTGCTAGTGGTTTGTCGGCCGGGGAGCTGTTTTTT. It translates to CASGLSAGELFF.

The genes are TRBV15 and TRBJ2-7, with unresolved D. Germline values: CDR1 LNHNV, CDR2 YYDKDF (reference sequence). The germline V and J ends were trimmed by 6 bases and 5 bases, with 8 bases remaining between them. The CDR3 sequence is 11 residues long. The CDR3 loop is CATRSRNEQYF. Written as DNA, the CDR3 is TGTGCCACCAGGTCCAGGAACGAGCAGTACTTC.

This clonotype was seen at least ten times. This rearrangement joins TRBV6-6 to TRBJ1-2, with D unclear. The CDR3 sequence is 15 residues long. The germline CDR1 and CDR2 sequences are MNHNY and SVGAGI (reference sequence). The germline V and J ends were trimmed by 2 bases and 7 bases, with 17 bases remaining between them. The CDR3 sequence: CASSYASDGTTGYTF. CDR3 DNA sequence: TGTGCCAGCAGTTACGCCTCGGACGGCACGACTGGCTACACCTTC.

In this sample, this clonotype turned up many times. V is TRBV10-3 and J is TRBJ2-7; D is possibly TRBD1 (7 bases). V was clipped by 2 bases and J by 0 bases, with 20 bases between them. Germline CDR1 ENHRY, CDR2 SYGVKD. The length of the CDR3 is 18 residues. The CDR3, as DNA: TGTGCCATCAGTGAGCCGACAGGGAGGCTAGGTGGCTCCTACGAGCAGTACTTC. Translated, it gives CAISEPTGRLGGSYEQYF.

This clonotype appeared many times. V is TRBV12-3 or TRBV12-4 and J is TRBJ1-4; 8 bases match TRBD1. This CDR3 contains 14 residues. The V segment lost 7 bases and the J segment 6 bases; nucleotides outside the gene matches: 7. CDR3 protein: CASTKTGVDEKLFF. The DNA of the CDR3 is TGTGCCAGCACCAAGACAGGGGTGGATGAAAAACTGTTTTTT.

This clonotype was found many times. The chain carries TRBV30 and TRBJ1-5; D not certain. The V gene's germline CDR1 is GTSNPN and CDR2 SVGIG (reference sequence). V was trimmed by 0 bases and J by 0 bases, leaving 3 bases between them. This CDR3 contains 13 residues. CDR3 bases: TGTGCCTGGAGTGTTGATAGCAATCAGCCCCAGCATTTT. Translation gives CAWSVDSNQPQHF.

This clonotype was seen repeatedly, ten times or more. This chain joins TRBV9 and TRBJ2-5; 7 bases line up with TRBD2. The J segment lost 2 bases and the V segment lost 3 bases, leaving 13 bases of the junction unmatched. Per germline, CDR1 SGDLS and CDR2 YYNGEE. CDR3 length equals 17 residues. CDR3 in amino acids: CASSGAMGTTDQETQYF. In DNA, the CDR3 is TGTGCCAGCAGCGGGGCCATGGGGACTACCGATCAAGAGACCCAGTACTTC.

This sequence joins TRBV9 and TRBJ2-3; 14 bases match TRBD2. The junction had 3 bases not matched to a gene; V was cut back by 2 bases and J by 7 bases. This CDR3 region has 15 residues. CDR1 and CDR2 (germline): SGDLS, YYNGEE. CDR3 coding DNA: TGTGCCAGCAGCGTGGGACTAGCGGGAGAGCATACGCAGTATTTT. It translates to CASSVGLAGEHTQYF.

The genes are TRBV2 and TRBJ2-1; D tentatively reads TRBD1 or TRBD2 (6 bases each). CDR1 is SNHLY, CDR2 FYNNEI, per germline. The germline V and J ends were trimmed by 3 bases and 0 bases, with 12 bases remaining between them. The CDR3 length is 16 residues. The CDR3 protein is CASSEAGGSSYNEQFF. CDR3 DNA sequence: TGTGCCAGCAGTGAGGCCGGGGGCAGCTCCTACAATGAGCAGTTCTTC.

CDR3 loop: CATSDLRWGGEQPQHF. The CDR3 nucleotides are TGTGCCACCAGTGATTTGCGATGGGGGGGAGAGCAGCCCCAGCATTTT. The chain couples TRBV24-1 to TRBJ1-5; tentatively, D is TRBD1 (5 bases). The V gene's germline CDR1 is KGHDR and CDR2 SFDVKD. The CDR3 runs 16 residues. V shed 0 bases and J shed 7 bases, with 15 bases lying between them.